The 20 T cell receptor beta chains reported below all come from one sample, sequenced in a study of PD-1 blockade in classical Hodgkin lymphoma. Repertoires were generated with immunoSEQ multiplex PCR, while TCRdb's copy carries only in-frame clones and drops some. This sample has around 99,000 clones; around 81% occur once, and the top ten carry 15% to 20%. Every single patient, without exception, relapsed after autologous stem cell transplantation, and brentuximab vedotin exposure varied. The specimen comprised peripheral blood mononuclear cells (PBMCs), sampled before the second cycle of nivolumab. Receptor source: a human donor with classical Hodgkin lymphoma.

CDR3 coding DNA: TGTGCCAGCTCACCGAGAGCGACGGGAGGGACCGGGGAGCTGTTTTTT. Residues: CASSPRATGGTGELFF. The rearrangement uses TRBV18 and TRBJ2-2; 8 bases are shared with TRBD2. The J segment lost 5 bases and the V segment lost 3 bases, leaving 8 bases of the junction unmatched. This CDR3 contains 16 residues. The germline CDR1 and CDR2 sequences are KGHSH and LQKENI.

This chain links TRBV7-2 with TRBJ2-7; the match to TRBD1 covers 9 bases. Unmatched junction bases numbered 8, after V lost 5 bases and J lost 6 bases. The CDR3 contains 14 residues. Germline loops: CDR1 SGHTA, CDR2 FQGNSA. The CDR3 region has the DNA TGTGCCAGCAGCCTATTACAGGGGGCGGGCGAGCAGTACTTC. Protein product: CASSLLQGAGEQYF.

The chain links TRBV7-2 to TRBJ2-7; no definite D call. This CDR3 spans 15 amino acids. Germline V gene sequence: CDR1 SGHTA, CDR2 FQGNSA. Trimming pared 3 bases from V and 3 bases from J, leaving 15 bases between. CDR3 in amino acids: CASSFERPIIYEQYF. Here the CDR3 DNA reads TGTGCCAGCAGCTTTGAACGACCGATAATCTACGAGCAGTACTTC.

This clone showed up just a few times. The CDR3 nucleotides read TGCGCCAGCAGCCAGTTCGTCAGCTCTGGAAACACCATATATTTT. Encoded protein: CASSQFVSSGNTIYF. The chain joins TRBV4-3 to TRBJ1-3, with D uncertain. The ends were cut back, 3 bases at V and 0 bases at J, with 9 bases in the middle. Germline CDR1 reads LGHNA; CDR2 reads YSLEER. CDR3 length equals 15 residues.

The chain has TRBV7-7 and TRBJ2-1, with a tentative D call TRBD2 (5 bases). The CDR3 totals 13 residues. V was clipped by 4 bases and J by 7 bases, with 11 bases between them. Looked up from germline, CDR1 is SSHAT and CDR2 is FNYEAQ (reference sequence). The DNA of the CDR3 is TGTGCCAGCAGCTCCCAGCCGGGGAATGAGCAGTTCTTC. Protein: CASSSQPGNEQFF.

This sequence joins TRBV9 and TRBJ2-1; 8 bases are shared with TRBD2. This CDR3 contains 13 residues. Looked up from germline, CDR1 is SGDLS and CDR2 is YYNGEE. With 4 bases clipped from V and 6 bases from J, the junction kept 3 bases outside the gene matches. CDR3 sequence (DNA): TGTGCCAGCAGCCCTACTAGCGGCAATGAGCAGTTCTTC. Translating gives CASSPTSGNEQFF.

The chain employs TRBV30 and TRBJ1-2; D uncertain. The germline CDR1 and CDR2 sequences are GTSNPN and SVGIG (reference sequence). The CDR3 contains 12 residues. V lost 7 bases, J lost 7 bases, and 16 bases lay in between. CDR3 nucleotide sequence: TGTGCCTACCGCAAGGGAGGAGGTGGCTACACCTTC. The encoded protein is CAYRKGGGGYTF.

This sequence joins TRBV7-6 and TRBJ2-2; 7 nucleotides agree with TRBD1. The CDR3 contains 17 residues. CDR1 and CDR2 from the germline V gene are SGHVS and FNYEAQ. Trimming removed 5 bases from V and 7 bases from J; junction bases left unmatched: 16. The CDR3 loop is CASSRRNQGTAHGELFF. The DNA for the CDR3 is TGTGCCAGCAGCCGCCGTAACCAAGGGACAGCCCACGGGGAGCTGTTTTTT.

This clone was recorded only once. The chain carries TRBV5-6 and TRBJ2-1; a weak D match, TRBD1 (6 bases). The germline V gene encodes CDR1 SGHDT and CDR2 YYEEEE. V was shortened by 5 bases and J by 2 bases, with 17 bases between the two germline ends. The CDR3 contains 16 residues. The CDR3 reads CASRVRAGTPYNEQFF. CDR3 coding DNA: TGTGCCAGCAGAGTACGGGCCGGGACACCCTACAATGAGCAGTTCTTC.

The chain employs TRBV6-1 and TRBJ1-2, with D possibly matching TRBD1 (5 bases). V was trimmed by 3 bases and J by 3 bases, leaving 14 bases between them. The CDR3 length is 15 residues. Germline V gene lookup returns CDR1 MNHNS and CDR2 SASEGT. Written as DNA, the CDR3 is TGTGCCAGCAGTGAGTCTCTGGCAGGGTACTATGGCTACACCTTC. Translated, it gives CASSESLAGYYGYTF.

CDR3 amino acids: CASSERPLSNQPQHF. CDR3 nucleotide sequence: TGTGCCAGCAGTGAAAGGCCCCTGTCCAATCAGCCCCAGCATTTT. The chain is built from TRBV6-1 and TRBJ1-5, with D uncertain. CDR3 size: 15 residues. Germline V gene lookup returns CDR1 MNHNS and CDR2 SASEGT. V dropped 2 bases and J dropped 3 bases, with 11 bases sitting between them.

Only a few counts were recorded for this clone. The rearrangement uses TRBV6-5 and TRBJ1-2; D call uncertain. Germline CDR1 MNHEY, CDR2 SVGAGI. The V end lost 0 bases, the J end lost 2 bases, and 4 bases lay between the germline ends. CDR3 length: 13 residues. CDR3 in DNA: TGTGCCAGCAGTTACTCCTGGAACTATGGCTACACCTTC. Its protein is CASSYSWNYGYTF.

DNA for the CDR3: TGTGCCAGCAGGAGCGCGTGGGGGGCCGGGGAGCTGTTTTTT. Protein product: CASRSAWGAGELFF. This chain joins TRBV2 and TRBJ2-2; weak D call: TRBD2 (6 bases). CDR3 length equals 14 residues. Germline V gene data show CDR1 as SNHLY and CDR2 as FYNNEI. V gave up 6 bases and J gave up 6 bases, with 14 bases separating them.

This chain connects TRBV5-4 to TRBJ2-3; 7 bases fit TRBD2. Trimming took 0 bases from V and 4 from J; bases not matched to a gene: 5. The germline CDR1 and CDR2 sequences are SGHNT and YYREEE (reference sequence). The CDR3 extends over 15 amino acids. The CDR3 is CASSLGGGQADTQYF. The CDR3 DNA reads as TGTGCCAGCAGCTTGGGGGGAGGGCAGGCAGATACGCAGTATTTT.

The table lists this clone with a few counts. The V gene is TRBV19, the J gene TRBJ2-5; D uncertain. Germline loops: CDR1 LNHDA, CDR2 SQIVND (reference sequence). The CDR3 loop spans 15 amino acids. V lost 5 bases and J 5 bases, leaving 18 bases between the germline ends. The CDR3 region is CASSLSRSGMETQYF. DNA of the CDR3: TGTGCCAGTAGTCTCTCGCGTTCGGGCATGGAGACCCAGTACTTC. The variable domain in full, with the rest retrieved from reference TRBV19 and TRBJ2-5, is DGGITQSPKYLFRKEGQNVTLSCEQNLNHDAMYWYRQDPGQGLRLIYYSQIVNDFQKGDIAEGYSVSREKKESFPLTVTSAQKNPTAFYLCASSLSRSGMETQYFGPGTRLLVL.

This clone has only one observation. The chain employs TRBV2 and TRBJ2-1; D might be TRBD2 (6 bases). The length of the CDR3 is 16 residues. Trimming removed 0 bases from V and 2 bases from J, with 11 bases in between. CDR1 is SNHLY, CDR2 FYNNEI, per germline. The CDR3 loop reads CASSEALGGTYNEQFF. In DNA, the CDR3 is TGTGCCAGCAGTGAAGCGCTTGGCGGGACCTACAATGAGCAGTTCTTC.

The V call is TRBV7-8, the J call TRBJ1-1; D is possibly TRBD1 (6 bases). The germline V gene encodes CDR1 SGHVS and CDR2 FQNEAQ. The CDR3 extends over 17 amino acids. V lost 0 bases to trimming and J lost 0 bases, with 14 bases between them. The CDR3 sequence is CASSLASGGPLNTEAFF. CDR3 DNA: TGTGCCAGCAGCTTAGCGTCCGGGGGCCCGTTGAACACTGAAGCTTTCTTT.

V and J are TRBV28 and TRBJ1-1, with D possibly being TRBD1 (6 bases). Trimming removed 5 bases at V and 5 bases at J, with 18 bases between. CDR1 and CDR2 from the germline V gene are MDHEN and SYDVKM. This CDR3 has 15 residues. The CDR3 coding sequence is TGTGCCAGCAGTCTCCCTCCAGGGGCCGGGACTGAAGCTTTCTTT. Translating it yields CASSLPPGAGTEAFF.

The rearrangement joins TRBV11-2 to TRBJ2-1; D possibly uses TRBD1 or TRBD2 (5 bases each). Between the trimmed V and J ends, which lost 3 bases and 1 base, there was a span of 13 bases. Per germline, CDR1 SGHAT and CDR2 FQNNGV. The CDR3 has 16 residues. CDR3 residues: CASSLLLGDSYNEQFF. The DNA of the CDR3 is TGTGCCAGCAGCTTGTTGTTGGGGGATTCCTACAATGAGCAGTTCTTC.

The chain links TRBV9 to TRBJ2-7, with TRBD1 identical over 8 bases. With 0 bases clipped from V and 4 bases from J, the junction kept 3 bases outside the gene matches. This CDR3 comprises 14 residues. The V gene's germline CDR1 is SGDLS and CDR2 YYNGEE. CDR3 in DNA: TGTGCCAGCAGCGTAGGTGGACAGGGTTACGAGCAGTACTTC. Its translation is CASSVGGQGYEQYF. The full variable domain, in which reference TRBV9 and TRBJ2-7 provide the parts outside the CDR3, is DSGVTQTPKHLITATGQRVTLRCSPRSGDLSVYWYQQSLDQGLQFLIQYYNGEERAKGNILERFSAQQFPDLHSELNLSSLELGDSALYFCASSVGGQGYEQYFGPGTRLTVT.